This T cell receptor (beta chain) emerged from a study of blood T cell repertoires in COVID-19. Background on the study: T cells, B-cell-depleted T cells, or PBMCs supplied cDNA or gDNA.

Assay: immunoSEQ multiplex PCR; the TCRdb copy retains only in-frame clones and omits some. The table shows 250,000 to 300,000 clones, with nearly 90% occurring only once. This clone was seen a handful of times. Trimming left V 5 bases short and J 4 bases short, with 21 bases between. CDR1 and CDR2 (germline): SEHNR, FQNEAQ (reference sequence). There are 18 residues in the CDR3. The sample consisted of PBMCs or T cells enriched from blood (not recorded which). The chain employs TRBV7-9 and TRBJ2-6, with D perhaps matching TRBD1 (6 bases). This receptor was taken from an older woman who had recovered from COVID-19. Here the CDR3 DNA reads TGTGCCAGCAGCCTCCGGGACATACGGCTAATGGGGGCCAACGTCCTGACTTTC. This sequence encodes CASSLRDIRLMGANVLTF.